The 3 T cell receptor beta chains below all came from one sample that was sequenced in a study of OX40 agonist ivuxolimab in advanced cancers. Some clones are missing from TCRdb's copy, which holds only in-frame ones; the method was immunoSEQ multiplex PCR. The sample includes about 79,000 clones, roughly 88% of them seen just once. Sequencing was performed on CD4+ or CD8+ T cells sorted from blood, taken in a trial of the OX40 agonist ivuxolimab. These receptors originate from an adult with an advanced solid tumor such as melanoma, head and neck, liver or kidney cancer.

The V call is TRBV28, the J call TRBJ2-7; tentatively, D is TRBD1 or TRBD2 (7 bases each). The CDR3 runs to 12 residues. The germline V gene has CDR1 MDHEN and CDR2 SYDVKM. The CDR3 DNA follows: TGTGCTACAGGGGCGGGAGACTACGAGCAGTACTTC. Protein: CATGAGDYEQYF.

The J gene is TRBJ1-5, the V gene TRBV27; D may be TRBD1 (5 bases). Germline V lookup: CDR1 MNHEY, CDR2 SMNVEV (reference sequence). V lost 4 bases, J lost 0 bases, and 19 bases lay in between. This CDR3 spans 18 amino acids. DNA of the CDR3: TGTGCCAGCAGTTCCCAACGACGGGACGGAATTAGCAATCAGCCCCAGCATTTT. It encodes CASSSQRRDGISNQPQHF.

The rearrangement links TRBV9 to TRBJ2-2; D possibly corresponds to TRBD2 (6 bases). The CDR3 consists of 15 residues. V lost 4 bases to trimming and J lost 2 bases, with 12 bases between them. Germline V gene data show CDR1 as SGDLS and CDR2 as YYNGEE. The CDR3 DNA follows: TGTGCCAGCAGCATATGGGACTTAAACACCGGGGAGCTGTTTTTT. Its translation is CASSIWDLNTGELFF.